Following are 8 T cell receptor beta chains from one sample sequenced in a study of blood T cell repertoires in COVID-19. Only in-frame clones appear in the TCRdb table, and some are missing; sequencing was by immunoSEQ multiplex PCR. The data hold about 43,000 clones, with more than 80% observed a single time. Material for sequencing was peripheral blood. The receptors derive from a man aged 80 or over in a cohort sampled during active COVID-19.

The chain has TRBV10-1 and TRBJ2-7; D perhaps matches TRBD1 (6 bases). V was cut by 7 bases and J by 2 bases, with 21 bases left in between. Germline V CDR1 and CDR2: WNHNN, SYGVQD (reference sequence). This CDR3 region has 16 residues. CDR3: CASTRPRAGAPYEQYF. The DNA of the CDR3 is TGCGCCAGCACCCGACCCAGGGCAGGGGCCCCCTACGAGCAGTACTTC.

The V and J genes are TRBV19 and TRBJ1-2; unclear D gene. This CDR3 has 13 amino acids. Deletions cut 5 bases from V and 8 bases from J, with 15 bases between. Germline V gene lookup returns CDR1 LNHDA and CDR2 SQIVND (reference sequence). The CDR3 loop is CASSSRARRGYTF. CDR3 DNA sequence: TGTGCCAGTAGTTCCCGGGCAAGGAGGGGCTACACCTTC. Supplemented by reference TRBV19 and TRBJ1-2, the full variable domain reads DGGITQSPKYLFRKEGQNVTLSCEQNLNHDAMYWYRQDPGQGLRLIYYSQIVNDFQKGDIAEGYSVSREKKESFPLTVTSAQKNPTAFYLCASSSRARRGYTFGSGTRLTVV.

This clone has just a few counts. The gene calls are TRBV5-1 and TRBJ2-3; possible D gene TRBD2, 7 bases. V lost 4 bases, J lost 1 base, and 16 bases lay in between. CDR3 length: 16 amino acids. Looked up from germline, CDR1 is SGHRS and CDR2 is YFSETQ. This chain's CDR3 is CASSMGTGGGTDTQYF. The DNA of the CDR3 is TGCGCCAGCAGCATGGGAACGGGGGGCGGCACAGATACGCAGTATTTT.

The J gene is TRBJ2-3, the V gene TRBV7-2, with TRBD2 matching over 9 bases. This CDR3 has 16 amino acids. The trim removed 5 bases at V and 0 bases at J, leaving 6 bases unmatched. In germline, CDR1 is SGHTA, CDR2 FQGNSA. This CDR3 is CASSRKRGVSTDTQYF. The CDR3 DNA sequence: TGTGCCAGCAGCCGGAAGCGGGGGGTTAGCACAGATACGCAGTATTTT.

The genes are TRBV3-1 (or the pseudogene TRBV3-2) and TRBJ1-2; a weak D match, TRBD1 (5 bases). The germline CDR1 and CDR2 sequences are LGHDT and YNNKEL (reference sequence). V lost 4 bases and J lost 0, with 9 bases in between. The CDR3 is 14 residues long. The chain's CDR3 is CASSPRGANYGYTF. Here the CDR3 DNA reads TGTGCCAGCAGCCCCCGGGGGGCTAACTATGGCTACACCTTC.

J is TRBJ2-1 and V is TRBV10-3; 8 bases map to TRBD2. This CDR3 spans 16 amino acids. Trimming took 8 bases from V and 0 from J; bases not matched to a gene: 9. Germline loops: CDR1 ENHRY, CDR2 SYGVKD. CDR3: CAIGASGGLSYNEQFF. CDR3 nucleotides: TGTGCCATCGGGGCAAGCGGGGGACTCTCCTACAATGAGCAGTTCTTC.

There are a few counts of this clone. This chain uses TRBV28 with TRBJ1-2; D call uncertain. Germline CDR1 reads MDHEN; CDR2 reads SYDVKM. The CDR3 has 12 amino acids. Trimming cost V 5 bases and J 7 bases, with 11 bases left between them. The CDR3 region is CASSRPRGGYTF. The CDR3, as DNA: TGTGCCAGCAGTCGACCCCGGGGTGGCTACACCTTC.

The gene calls are TRBV5-6 and TRBJ2-5; no clear D gene. This CDR3 spans 14 amino acids. From germline, CDR1 is SGHDT and CDR2 YYEEEE. Trimming took off 4 bases at V and 1 base at J, with 11 bases between the two ends. CDR3: CASSRDMGQETQYF. In DNA, the CDR3 is TGTGCCAGCAGCCGCGACATGGGCCAAGAGACCCAGTACTTC.